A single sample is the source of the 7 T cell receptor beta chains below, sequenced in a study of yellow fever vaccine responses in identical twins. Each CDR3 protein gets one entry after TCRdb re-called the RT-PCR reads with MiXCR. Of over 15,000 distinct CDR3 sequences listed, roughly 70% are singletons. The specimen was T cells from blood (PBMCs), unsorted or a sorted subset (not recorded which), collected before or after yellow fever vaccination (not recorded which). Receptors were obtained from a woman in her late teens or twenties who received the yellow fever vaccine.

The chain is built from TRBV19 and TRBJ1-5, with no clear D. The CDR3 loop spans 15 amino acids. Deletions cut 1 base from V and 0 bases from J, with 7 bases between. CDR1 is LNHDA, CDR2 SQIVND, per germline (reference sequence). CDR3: CASSIVKYSNQPQHF. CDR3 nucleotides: TGTGCCAGTAGTATAGTAAAGTATAGCAATCAGCCCCAGCATTTT.

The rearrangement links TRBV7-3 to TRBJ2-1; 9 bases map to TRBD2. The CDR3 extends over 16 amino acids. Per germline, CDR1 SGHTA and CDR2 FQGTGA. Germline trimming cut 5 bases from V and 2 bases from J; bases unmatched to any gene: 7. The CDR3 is CASSHGLARPYNEQFF. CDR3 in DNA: TGTGCCAGCAGCCACGGACTAGCGAGACCCTACAATGAGCAGTTCTTC.

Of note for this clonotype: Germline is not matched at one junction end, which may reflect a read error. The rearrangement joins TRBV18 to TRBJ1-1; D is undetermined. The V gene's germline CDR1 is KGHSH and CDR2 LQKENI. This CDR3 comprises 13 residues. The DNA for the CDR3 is TGTGCCAGCTCACCAAATGTGAACACTGTAGCTTTCTTT. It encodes CASSPNVNTVAFF.

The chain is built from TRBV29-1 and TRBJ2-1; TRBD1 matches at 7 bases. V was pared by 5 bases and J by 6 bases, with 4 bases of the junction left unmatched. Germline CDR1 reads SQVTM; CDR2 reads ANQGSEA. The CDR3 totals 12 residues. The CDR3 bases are TGCAGCGTTCATAGGGGGCGCAATGAGCAGTTCTTC. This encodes CSVHRGRNEQFF.

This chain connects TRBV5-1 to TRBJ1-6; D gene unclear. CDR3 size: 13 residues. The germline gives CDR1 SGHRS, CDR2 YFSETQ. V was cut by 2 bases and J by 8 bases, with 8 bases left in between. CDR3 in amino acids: CASSFRTDSPLHF. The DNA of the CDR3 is TGCGCCAGCAGCTTCCGGACCGATTCACCCCTCCACTTT. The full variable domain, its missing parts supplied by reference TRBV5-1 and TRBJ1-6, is KAGVTQTPRYLIKTRGQQVTLSCSPISGHRSVSWYQQTPGQGLQFLFEYFSETQRNKGNFPGRFSGRQFSNSRSEMNVSTLELGDSALYLCASSFRTDSPLHFGNGTRLTVT.

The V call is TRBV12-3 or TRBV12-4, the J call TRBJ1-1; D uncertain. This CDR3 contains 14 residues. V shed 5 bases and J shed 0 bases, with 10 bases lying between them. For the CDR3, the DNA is TGTGCCAGCAGTCCCCCCACGATGAACACTGAAGCTTTCTTT. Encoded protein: CASSPPTMNTEAFF.

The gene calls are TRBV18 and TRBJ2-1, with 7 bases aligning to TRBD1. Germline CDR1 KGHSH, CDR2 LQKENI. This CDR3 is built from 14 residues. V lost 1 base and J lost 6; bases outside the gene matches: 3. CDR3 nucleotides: TGTGCCAGCTCACCACTAAGGGGGCGCAATGAGCAGTTCTTC. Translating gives CASSPLRGRNEQFF. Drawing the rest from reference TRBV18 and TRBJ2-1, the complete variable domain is NAGVMQNPRHLVRRRGQEARLRCSPMKGHSHVYWYRQLPEEGLKFMVYLQKENIIDESGMPKERFSAEFPKEGPSILRIQQVVRGDSAAYFCASSPLRGRNEQFFGPGTRLTVL.